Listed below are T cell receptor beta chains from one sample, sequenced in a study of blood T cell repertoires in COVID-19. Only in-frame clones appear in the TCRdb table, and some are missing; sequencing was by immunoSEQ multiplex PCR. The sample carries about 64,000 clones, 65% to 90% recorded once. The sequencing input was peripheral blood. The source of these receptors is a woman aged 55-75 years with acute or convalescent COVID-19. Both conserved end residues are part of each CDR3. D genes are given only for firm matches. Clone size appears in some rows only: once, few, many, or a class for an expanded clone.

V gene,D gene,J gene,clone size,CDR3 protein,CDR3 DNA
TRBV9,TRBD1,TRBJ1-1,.,CASSRLTTNRGNTEAFF,TGTGCCAGCAGCCGACTAACTACAAACAGGGGGAACACTGAAGCTTTCTTT
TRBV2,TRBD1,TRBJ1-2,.,CASMASTGTNYGYTF,TGTGCCAGCATGGCTTCGACAGGGACTAACTATGGCTACACCTTC
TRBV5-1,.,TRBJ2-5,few,CASSLTGMETQYF,TGCGCCAGCAGCCTAACAGGGATGGAGACCCAGTACTTC
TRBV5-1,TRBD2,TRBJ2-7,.,CASSRTPFGTSDHEQYF,TGCGCCAGCAGCCGTACCCCCTTTGGGACTAGCGATCACGAGCAGTACTTC
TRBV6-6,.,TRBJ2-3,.,CASTQGWVGGDTQYF,TGTGCCAGCACTCAGGGGTGGGTAGGTGGAGATACGCAGTATTTT
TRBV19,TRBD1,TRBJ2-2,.,CASSIGGTGVTGELFF,TGTGCCAGTAGTATAGGGGGGACAGGGGTGACCGGGGAGCTGTTTTTT
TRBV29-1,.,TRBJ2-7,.,CSVVGGAFSEQYF,TGCAGCGTTGTCGGCGGAGCCTTCTCCGAGCAGTACTTC
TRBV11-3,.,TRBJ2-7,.,CASSQTHRVGEQYF,TGTGCCAGCAGCCAGACACACAGGGTGGGCGAGCAGTACTTC
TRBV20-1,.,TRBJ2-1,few,CSAYQGYEQFF,TGCAGTGCTTATCAGGGGTATGAGCAGTTCTTC
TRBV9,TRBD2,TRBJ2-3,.,CASSVVPAGGAPDTQYF,TGTGCCAGCAGCGTAGTTCCAGCGGGGGGGGCCCCAGATACGCAGTATTTT
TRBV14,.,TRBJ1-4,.,CASSQDWDTTEKLFF,TGTGCCAGCAGCCAAGATTGGGACACAACGGAAAAACTGTTTTTT
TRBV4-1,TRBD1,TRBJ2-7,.,CASSRLSQGIREQYF,TGCGCCAGCAGCCGACTATCACAGGGGATCCGCGAGCAGTACTTC
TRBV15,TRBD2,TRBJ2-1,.,CATNKRGPKDEQFF,TGTGCCACCAATAAGCGGGGCCCTAAGGATGAGCAGTTCTTC
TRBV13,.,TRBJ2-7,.,CASGALYEQYF,TGTGCCAGCGGGGCCCTCTACGAGCAGTACTTC
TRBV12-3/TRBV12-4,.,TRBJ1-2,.,CASSFEDYGYTF,TGTGCCAGCAGTTTTGAGGACTATGGCTACACCTTC
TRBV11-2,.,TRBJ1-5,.,CASSLGDFQPQHF,TGTGCCAGCAGCTTAGGGGACTTCCAGCCCCAGCATTTT
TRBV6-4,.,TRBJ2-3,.,CASSKESTDTQYF,TGTGCCAGCAGTAAGGAGAGCACAGATACGCAGTATTTT
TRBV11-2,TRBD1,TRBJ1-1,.,CASSFLDRGTAEAFF,TGTGCCAGCAGCTTCCTCGACAGGGGGACGGCTGAAGCTTTCTTT
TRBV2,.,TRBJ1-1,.,CASSQRTGNTEAFF,TGTGCCAGCAGCCAGCGAACGGGGAACACTGAAGCTTTCTTT
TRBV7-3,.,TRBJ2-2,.,CASSLFKNTGELFF,TGTGCCAGCAGCTTATTCAAGAACACCGGGGAGCTGTTTTTT
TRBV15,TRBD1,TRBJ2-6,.,CATSRDRDRGFGANVLTF,TGTGCCACCAGCAGAGATCGGGACAGGGGGTTTGGGGCCAACGTCCTGACTTTC
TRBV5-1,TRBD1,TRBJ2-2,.,CASSSTGTERTGELFF,TGCGCCAGCAGCTCGACGGGGACAGAAAGAACCGGGGAGCTGTTTTTT